The clone carrying this T cell receptor (beta chain) was picked up a small number of times. The target antigen is unknown. The germline CDR1 and CDR2 sequences are SNHLY and FYNNEI. This CDR3 contains 14 residues. V shed 3 bases and J 4 bases; nucleotides not matched to a gene: 4. TCRdb reprocessed the reads with MiXCR, giving one entry per CDR3 protein. The sample has some 600,000 distinct CDR3 sequences, about 24% seen once. The sample is drawn from a study of T cell repertoires in cytomegalovirus infection. Background on the study: Evidence of both CMV infection and a matching HLA type came from public TCR beta signatures.

General study points: The cumulative frequency of public TCR beta families identified carriers of CMV plus the relevant HLA. Dominant in the ex vivo response were TCR beta clonotypes restricted by HLA-C and specific for CMV.

This sequence joins TRBV2 and TRBJ2-5; 8 bases are a match to TRBD2. This TCR was sampled from a human donor in good health (CMV status not recorded). Some clones in this sample may be carry-over from other donors' samples. The material sequenced was CD8+ T cells from PBMCs. CDR3 sequence: CASSESGGGETQYF. The CDR3 region has the DNA TGTGCCAGCAGTGAGTCGGGAGGGGGAGAGACCCAGTACTTC.